A single sample is the source of the 24 T cell receptor beta chains below, sequenced in a study of blood T cell repertoires in COVID-19. Generated by immunoSEQ multiplex PCR, the TCRdb table keeps only in-frame clones and is missing some. Of 120,000 or so clones in the sample, about four fifths were seen once. The sequenced sample was peripheral blood. The receptors derive from an older man with acute or convalescent COVID-19.

The chain has TRBV27 and TRBJ1-6, with a possible D match to TRBD1 (6 bases). Germline V CDR1 and CDR2: MNHEY, SMNVEV (reference sequence). V lost 5 bases and J 2 bases, leaving 13 bases between the germline ends. The CDR3 runs to 16 residues. The CDR3 sequence is CASSVRGGAYNSPLHF. CDR3 DNA: TGTGCCAGCAGTGTTAGAGGGGGGGCCTATAATTCACCCCTCCACTTT.

This clone was picked up one time. The chain joins TRBV7-2 to TRBJ2-2; possibly TRBD1 for D (6 bases). With 0 bases removed from V and 0 bases from J, the gap between germline ends came to 8 bases. The CDR3 sequence is 16 residues long. The germline gives CDR1 SGHTA, CDR2 FQGNSA. For the CDR3, the DNA is TGTGCCAGCAGCTTAGCGGGGGCTTCGAACACCGGGGAGCTGTTTTTT. It is translated as CASSLAGASNTGELFF.

V and J are TRBV4-2 and TRBJ1-1, with 9 nucleotides matching TRBD1. This CDR3 has 14 residues. The V segment lost 3 bases and the J segment 6 bases; nucleotides outside the gene matches: 5. CDR1 is LGHNA, CDR2 YNFKEQ, per germline. The CDR3 bases are TGTGCCAGCAGCCAGGGACAGGGCGGCGCTGAAGCTTTCTTT. Amino acid sequence: CASSQGQGGAEAFF.

The sample holds one count of this clone. The genes are TRBV27 and TRBJ1-2; the match to TRBD1 covers 8 bases. Germline CDR1 reads MNHEY; CDR2 reads SMNVEV (reference sequence). With V trimmed by 7 bases and J by 5 bases, 15 bases remained unmatched. The CDR3 sequence is 16 residues long. In DNA, the CDR3 is TGTGCCAGCAAGGGGGGACAGGCCCCCTTTACTTATGGCTACACCTTC. Translation gives CASKGGQAPFTYGYTF.

The rearrangement joins TRBV5-1 to TRBJ2-7, with 12 bases lining up with TRBD1. With V trimmed by 5 bases and J by 2 bases, 2 bases remained unmatched. The CDR3 is 14 amino acids. Germline CDR1 SGHRS, CDR2 YFSETQ. CDR3 protein: CASRGQGATYEQYF. In nucleotides, the CDR3 is TGCGCCAGCAGGGGACAGGGGGCGACCTACGAGCAGTACTTC.

The chain joins TRBV19 to TRBJ1-6; tentative D call: TRBD1 (5 bases). The germline V and J ends were trimmed by 7 bases and 0 bases, with 13 bases remaining between them. The CDR3 has 16 residues. CDR1 and CDR2 (germline): LNHDA, SQIVND (reference sequence). The CDR3 nucleotides are TGTGCCAGTACCGGGGCGGGGGGCTCCTATAATTCACCCCTCCACTTT. Its translation is CASTGAGGSYNSPLHF.

The gene calls are TRBV7-9 and TRBJ1-2; D call uncertain. Germline CDR1 SEHNR, CDR2 FQNEAQ (reference sequence). V lost 1 base to trimming and J lost 4 bases, with 13 bases between them. This CDR3 spans 15 amino acids. CDR3 region: CASSLGPAGGYGYTF. In nucleotides, the CDR3 is TGTGCCAGCAGCTTAGGGCCCGCTGGTGGCTATGGCTACACCTTC.

V is TRBV2 and J is TRBJ2-3, with 10 bases aligning to TRBD1. CDR3 length: 14 amino acids. Germline CDR1 SNHLY, CDR2 FYNNEI. Losses at the gene ends were 4 bases for V and 3 bases for J; bases not matched to a gene: 1. The CDR3 region has the DNA TGTGCCAGCAGTGGGACAGGGGGGACAGATACGCAGTATTTT. It translates to CASSGTGGTDTQYF.

The chain uses TRBV7-3 and TRBJ2-5, with TRBD1 matching 8 bases. The ends lost 5 bases at V and 5 bases at J; junction bases unmatched: 10. The V gene's germline CDR1 is SGHTA and CDR2 FQGTGA. The CDR3 loop spans 15 amino acids. The CDR3 DNA is TGTGCCAGCAGCGCCGACAGGGGATTCGGGGAGACCCAGTACTTC. This sequence encodes CASSADRGFGETQYF. The whole variable domain, remainder taken from reference TRBV7-3 and TRBJ2-5, is GAGVSQTPSNKVTEKGKYVELRCDPISGHTALYWYRQSLGQGPEFLIYFQGTGAADDSGLPNDRFFAVRPEGSVSTLKIQRTERGDSAVYLCASSADRGFGETQYFGPGTRLLVL.

About this clone: The same CDR3 can be traced to other DNA sequences in this sample. The chain carries TRBV30 and TRBJ1-2; D call uncertain. V was shortened by 4 bases and J by 5 bases, with 11 bases between the two germline ends. Germline CDR1 reads GTSNPN; CDR2 reads SVGIG (reference sequence). The CDR3 loop spans 12 amino acids. The CDR3 region is CAWTPEGYGYTF. The CDR3 bases are TGTGCCTGGACGCCGGAGGGATATGGCTACACCTTC.

The chain carries TRBV9 and TRBJ1-2; no clear D gene. The germline gives CDR1 SGDLS, CDR2 YYNGEE. CDR3 length: 14 amino acids. Trimming left V 0 bases short and J 0 bases short, with 6 bases between. For the CDR3, the DNA is TGTGCCAGCAGCGTAGCAGATTCTAACTATGGCTACACCTTC. It translates to CASSVADSNYGYTF. Combining the CDR3 with reference TRBV9 and TRBJ1-2 gives the whole variable domain DSGVTQTPKHLITATGQRVTLRCSPRSGDLSVYWYQQSLDQGLQFLIQYYNGEERAKGNILERFSAQQFPDLHSELNLSSLELGDSALYFCASSVADSNYGYTFGSGTRLTVV.

V usage is TRBV5-6 and J usage is TRBJ2-5; 8 bases match TRBD1. J gave up 2 bases and V 4 bases, and 4 bases lay outside the gene matches. Germline V gene lookup returns CDR1 SGHDT and CDR2 YYEEEE. The length of the CDR3 is 14 residues. CDR3 coding DNA: TGTGCCAGCAGCGGGGACAGGAGACAAGAGACCCAGTACTTC. Its protein is CASSGDRRQETQYF.

The chain links TRBV9 to TRBJ2-7; possible D gene TRBD1, 5 bases. The CDR3 covers 13 residues. The V end was cut by 0 bases, the J end by 8 bases, with 12 bases between. Germline CDR1 and CDR2: SGDLS and YYNGEE. The CDR3 spells CASSVDGRAQQYF. The CDR3 coding sequence is TGTGCCAGCAGCGTAGATGGCAGGGCGCAGCAGTACTTC.

In this sample, this clone turned up a few times. J is TRBJ1-2 and V is TRBV7-2; D perhaps matches TRBD1 (5 bases). Per the germline V gene, CDR1 is SGHTA and CDR2 is FQGNSA. This CDR3 contains 15 residues. V was cut by 5 bases and J by 3 bases, with 16 bases left in between. CDR3 residues: CASSSQQGADYGYTF. The DNA of the CDR3 is TGTGCCAGCAGCAGTCAGCAAGGGGCGGACTATGGCTACACCTTC.

The chain recombines TRBV5-4 with TRBJ2-5, with 8 bases matching TRBD1. Germline V CDR1 and CDR2: SGHNT, YYREEE (reference sequence). The CDR3 is made up of 16 amino acids. Trimming cost V 4 bases and J 1 base; bases outside gene matches: 9. The CDR3 loop is CASSPGQGRGQETQYF. The CDR3 DNA is TGTGCCAGCAGCCCCGGACAGGGACGAGGCCAAGAGACCCAGTACTTC.

V usage is TRBV5-1 and J usage is TRBJ1-5; 11 positions match TRBD1. Germline V lookup: CDR1 SGHRS, CDR2 YFSETQ. Trimming took 4 bases from V and 5 from J; bases not matched to a gene: 5. The CDR3 loop spans 15 amino acids. The CDR3 protein is CASSPGTGGHQPQHF. The CDR3 nucleotides are TGCGCCAGCAGCCCAGGGACAGGGGGACATCAGCCCCAGCATTTT.

The chain recombines TRBV6-5 with TRBJ1-2; 9 nucleotides line up with TRBD1. V lost 6 bases, J lost 4 bases, and 3 bases stayed unmatched. The germline V gene encodes CDR1 MNHEY and CDR2 SVGAGI. The CDR3 consists of 13 residues. CDR3 loop: CASRTDRGYGYTF. CDR3 nucleotide sequence: TGTGCCAGCAGAACGGACAGGGGCTATGGCTACACCTTC.

The table lists this clone with a few counts. The CDR3 here is CASSTGLAGINYEQYF. For the CDR3, the DNA is TGTGCCAGCAGCACGGGACTAGCGGGGATCAACTACGAGCAGTACTTC. The chain links TRBV6-2 or TRBV6-3 to TRBJ2-7, with 13 bases aligning to TRBD2. CDR1 is MNHEY and CDR2 is SVGEGT in the germline V gene. The CDR3 is 16 residues long. V lost 6 bases, J lost 3 bases, and 8 bases stayed unmatched.

J is TRBJ1-3 and V is TRBV10-3; TRBD1 matches 7 bases. The CDR3 covers 17 residues. From germline, CDR1 is ENHRY and CDR2 SYGVKD. V lost 0 bases to trimming and J lost 2 bases; unmatched junction nucleotides: 7. The CDR3 region has the DNA TGTGCCATCAGTGAGTCTGGGCAGGGGGTGCCTGGAAACACCATATATTTT. It encodes CAISESGQGVPGNTIYF.

V and J are TRBV19 and TRBJ1-5; 10 nucleotides agree with TRBD1. Losses at the gene ends were 6 bases for V and 5 bases for J; bases not matched to a gene: 1. In germline, CDR1 is LNHDA, CDR2 SQIVND (reference sequence). The length of the CDR3 is 13 residues. The CDR3 sequence is CASRGQGYQPQHF. In DNA, the CDR3 is TGTGCCAGTAGGGGACAGGGGTATCAGCCCCAGCATTTT.

J is TRBJ1-4 and V is TRBV30, with a tentative D call TRBD1 (5 bases). This CDR3 has 14 amino acids. The ends were cut back, 6 bases at V and 2 bases at J, with 13 bases in the middle. CDR1 and CDR2 from the germline V gene are GTSNPN and SVGIG (reference sequence). This chain's CDR3 is CACPREGTNEKLFF. CDR3 coding DNA: TGTGCCTGCCCCAGGGAGGGGACTAATGAAAAACTGTTTTTT.

This chain uses TRBV9 with TRBJ1-1; D uncertain. Trimming took off 3 bases at V and 0 bases at J, with 6 bases between the two ends. The CDR3 loop spans 13 amino acids. The germline V gene encodes CDR1 SGDLS and CDR2 YYNGEE. CDR3 DNA sequence: TGTGCCAGCAGCGGCCACATGAACACTGAAGCTTTCTTT. Protein: CASSGHMNTEAFF.

J is TRBJ2-7 and V is TRBV11-3; D may be TRBD2 (5 bases). The CDR3 is made up of 13 amino acids. The V end lost 5 bases, the J end lost 6 bases, and 14 bases lay between the germline ends. Germline CDR1 reads SGHNT; CDR2 reads YENEEA. The CDR3 reads CASSPVEGGEQYF. The CDR3 DNA is TGTGCCAGCAGCCCTGTTGAGGGTGGCGAGCAGTACTTC.

The V call is TRBV28, the J call TRBJ1-1; weak D call: TRBD1 (5 bases). The CDR3 spans 16 residues. Trimming left V 5 bases short and J 0 bases short, with 16 bases between. Germline CDR1 is MDHEN and CDR2 is SYDVKM. CDR3 loop: CASSLQDLVLNTEAFF. CDR3 DNA: TGTGCCAGCAGTCTACAGGACCTGGTATTGAACACTGAAGCTTTCTTT.